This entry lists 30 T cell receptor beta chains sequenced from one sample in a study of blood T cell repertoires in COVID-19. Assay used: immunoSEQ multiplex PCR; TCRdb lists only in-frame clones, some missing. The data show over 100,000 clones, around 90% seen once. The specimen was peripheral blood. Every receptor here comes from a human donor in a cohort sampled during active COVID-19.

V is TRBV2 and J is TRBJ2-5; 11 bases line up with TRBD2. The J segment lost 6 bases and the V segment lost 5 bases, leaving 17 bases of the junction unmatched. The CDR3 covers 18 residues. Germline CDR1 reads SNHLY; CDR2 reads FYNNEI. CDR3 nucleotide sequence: TGTGCCAGCAGTCCTATAGCGGGGGGGCCCCGTCCTCGGAAGACCCAGTACTTC. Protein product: CASSPIAGGPRPRKTQYF.

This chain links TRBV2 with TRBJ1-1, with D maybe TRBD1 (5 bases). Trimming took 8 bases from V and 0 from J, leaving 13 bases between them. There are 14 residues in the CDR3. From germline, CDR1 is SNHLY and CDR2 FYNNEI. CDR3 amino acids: CASGDGGLNTEAFF. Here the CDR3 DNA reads TGTGCCAGCGGGGATGGGGGGTTGAACACTGAAGCTTTCTTT.

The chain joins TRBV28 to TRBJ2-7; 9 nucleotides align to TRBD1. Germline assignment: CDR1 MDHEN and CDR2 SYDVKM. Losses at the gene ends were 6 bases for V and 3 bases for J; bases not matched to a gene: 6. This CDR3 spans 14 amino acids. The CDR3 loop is CASRPGQGYYEQYF. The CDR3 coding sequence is TGTGCCAGCAGGCCGGGACAGGGTTACTACGAGCAGTACTTC.

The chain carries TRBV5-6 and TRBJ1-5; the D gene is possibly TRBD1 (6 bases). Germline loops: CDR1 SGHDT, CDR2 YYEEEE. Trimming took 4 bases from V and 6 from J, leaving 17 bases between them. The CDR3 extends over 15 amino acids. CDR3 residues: CASSMRTARRQPQHF. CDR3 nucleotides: TGTGCCAGCAGCATGCGGACAGCCAGGCGTCAGCCCCAGCATTTT.

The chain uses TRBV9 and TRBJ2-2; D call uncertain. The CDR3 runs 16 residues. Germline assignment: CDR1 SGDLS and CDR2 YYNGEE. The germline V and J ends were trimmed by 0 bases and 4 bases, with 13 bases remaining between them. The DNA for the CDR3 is TGTGCCAGCAGCGTAGTTCTCCAACCGGGCACCGGGGAGCTGTTTTTT. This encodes CASSVVLQPGTGELFF.

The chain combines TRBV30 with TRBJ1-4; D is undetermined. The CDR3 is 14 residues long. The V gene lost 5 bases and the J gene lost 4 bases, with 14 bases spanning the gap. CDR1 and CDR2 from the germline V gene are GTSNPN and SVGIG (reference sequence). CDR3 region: CAWCFGGLNEKLFF. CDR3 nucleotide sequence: TGTGCCTGGTGCTTTGGAGGCCTTAATGAAAAACTGTTTTTT.

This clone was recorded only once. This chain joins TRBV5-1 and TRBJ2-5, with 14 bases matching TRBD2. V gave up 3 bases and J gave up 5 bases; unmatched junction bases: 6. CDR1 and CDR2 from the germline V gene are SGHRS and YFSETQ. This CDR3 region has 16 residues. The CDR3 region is CASSSRLAGGSETQYF. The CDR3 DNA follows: TGCGCCAGCAGCTCCAGACTAGCGGGGGGGTCGGAGACCCAGTACTTC.

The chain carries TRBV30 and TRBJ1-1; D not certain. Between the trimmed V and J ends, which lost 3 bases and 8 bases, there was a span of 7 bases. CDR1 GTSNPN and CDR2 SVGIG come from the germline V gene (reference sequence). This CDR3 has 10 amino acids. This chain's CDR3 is CAWSGNEAFF. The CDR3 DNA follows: TGTGCCTGGAGCGGGAACGAAGCTTTCTTT.

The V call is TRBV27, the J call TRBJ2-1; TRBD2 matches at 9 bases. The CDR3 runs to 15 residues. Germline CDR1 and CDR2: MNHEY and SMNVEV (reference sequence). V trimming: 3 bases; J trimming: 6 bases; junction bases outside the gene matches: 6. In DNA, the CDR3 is TGTGCCAGCAGTTTGGCAGCGGGAGGCACCAATGAGCAGTTCTTC. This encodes CASSLAAGGTNEQFF.

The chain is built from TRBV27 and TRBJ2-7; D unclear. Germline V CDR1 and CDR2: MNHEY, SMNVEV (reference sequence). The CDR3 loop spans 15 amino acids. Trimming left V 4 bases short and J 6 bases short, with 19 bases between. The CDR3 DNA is TGTGCCAGCAGTTGGAGTGGTGCGTTGGTGTCCGAGCAGTACTTC. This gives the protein CASSWSGALVSEQYF.

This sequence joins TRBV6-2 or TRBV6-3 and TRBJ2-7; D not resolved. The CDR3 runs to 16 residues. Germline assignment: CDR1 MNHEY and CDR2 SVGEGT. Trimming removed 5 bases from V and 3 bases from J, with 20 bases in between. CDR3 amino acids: CASSPTPPGTRYEQYF. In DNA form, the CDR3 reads TGTGCCAGCAGTCCGACTCCTCCCGGAACCCGCTACGAGCAGTACTTC.

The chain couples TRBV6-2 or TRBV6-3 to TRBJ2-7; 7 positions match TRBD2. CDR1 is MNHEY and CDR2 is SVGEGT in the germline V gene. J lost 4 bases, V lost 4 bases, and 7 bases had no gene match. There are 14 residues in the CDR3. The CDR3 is CASSFGGSLYEQYF. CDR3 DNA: TGTGCCAGCAGTTTCGGGGGGTCTCTGTACGAGCAGTACTTC.

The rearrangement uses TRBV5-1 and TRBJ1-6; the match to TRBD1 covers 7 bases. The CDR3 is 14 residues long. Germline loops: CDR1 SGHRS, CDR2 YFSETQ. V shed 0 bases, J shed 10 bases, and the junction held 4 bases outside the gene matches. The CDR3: CASSLGQGRSPLHF. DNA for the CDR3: TGCGCCAGCAGCTTGGGACAGGGTCGCTCACCCCTCCACTTT.

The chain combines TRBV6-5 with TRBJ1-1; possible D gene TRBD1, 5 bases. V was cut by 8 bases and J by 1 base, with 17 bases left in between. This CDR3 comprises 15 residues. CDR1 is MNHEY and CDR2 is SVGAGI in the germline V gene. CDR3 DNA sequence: TGTGCCAGCCCTCTGCGCAGGGCAAAGAACACTGAAGCTTTCTTT. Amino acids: CASPLRRAKNTEAFF.

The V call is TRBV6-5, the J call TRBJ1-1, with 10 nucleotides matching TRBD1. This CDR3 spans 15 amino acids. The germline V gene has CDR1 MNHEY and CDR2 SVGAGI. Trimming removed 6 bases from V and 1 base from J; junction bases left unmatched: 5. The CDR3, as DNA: TGTGCCAGCAGCCGGACAGGGGGAACGAACACTGAAGCTTTCTTT. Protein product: CASSRTGGTNTEAFF.

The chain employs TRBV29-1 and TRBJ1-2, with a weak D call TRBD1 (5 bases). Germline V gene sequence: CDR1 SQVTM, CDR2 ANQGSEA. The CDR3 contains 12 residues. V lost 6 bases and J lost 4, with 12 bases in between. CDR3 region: CSVGGQGYGYTF. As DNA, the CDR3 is TGCAGCGTGGGGGGTCAGGGCTATGGCTACACCTTC.

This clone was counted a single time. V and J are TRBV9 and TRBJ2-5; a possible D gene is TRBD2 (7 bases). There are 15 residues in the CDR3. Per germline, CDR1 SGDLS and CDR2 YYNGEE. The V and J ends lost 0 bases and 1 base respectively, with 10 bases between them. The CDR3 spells CASSVVGGLQETQYF. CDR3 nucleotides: TGTGCCAGCAGCGTAGTCGGGGGGCTCCAAGAGACCCAGTACTTC. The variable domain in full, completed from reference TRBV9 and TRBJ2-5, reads DSGVTQTPKHLITATGQRVTLRCSPRSGDLSVYWYQQSLDQGLQFLIQYYNGEERAKGNILERFSAQQFPDLHSELNLSSLELGDSALYFCASSVVGGLQETQYFGPGTRLLVL.

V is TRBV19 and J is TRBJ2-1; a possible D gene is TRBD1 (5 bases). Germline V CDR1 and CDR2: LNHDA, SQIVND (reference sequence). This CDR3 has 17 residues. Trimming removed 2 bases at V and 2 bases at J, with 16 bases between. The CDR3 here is CASSINLGLLTYNEQFF. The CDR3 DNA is TGTGCCAGTAGTATAAATTTGGGGCTCTTGACCTACAATGAGCAGTTCTTC.

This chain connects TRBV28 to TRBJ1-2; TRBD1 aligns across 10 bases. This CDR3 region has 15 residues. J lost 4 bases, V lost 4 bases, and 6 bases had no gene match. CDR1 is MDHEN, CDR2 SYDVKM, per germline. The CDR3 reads CASSWTGGYAYGYTF. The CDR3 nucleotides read TGTGCCAGCAGTTGGACAGGGGGTTATGCCTATGGCTACACCTTC.

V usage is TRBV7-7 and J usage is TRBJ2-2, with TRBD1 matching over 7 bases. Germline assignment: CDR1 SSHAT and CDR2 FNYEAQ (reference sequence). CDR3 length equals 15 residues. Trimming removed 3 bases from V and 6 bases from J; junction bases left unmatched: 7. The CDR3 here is CASSFSPGGSGELFF. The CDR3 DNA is TGTGCCAGCAGCTTCTCGCCAGGGGGATCCGGGGAGCTGTTTTTT.

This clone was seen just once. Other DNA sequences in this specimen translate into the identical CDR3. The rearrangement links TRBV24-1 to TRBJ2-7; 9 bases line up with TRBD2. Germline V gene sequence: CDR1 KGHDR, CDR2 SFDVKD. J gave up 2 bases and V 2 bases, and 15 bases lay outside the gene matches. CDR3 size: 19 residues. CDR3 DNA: TGTGCCACCAGTGATTCAAGGGCGAGTCCGGGACTAGCAGCCTACGAGCAGTACTTC. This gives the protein CATSDSRASPGLAAYEQYF.

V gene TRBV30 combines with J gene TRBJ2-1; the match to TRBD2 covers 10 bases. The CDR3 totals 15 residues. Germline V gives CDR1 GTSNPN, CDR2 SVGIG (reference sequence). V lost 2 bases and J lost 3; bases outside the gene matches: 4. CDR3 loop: CAWSSGRGIYNEQFF. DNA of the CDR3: TGTGCCTGGAGTAGCGGGAGGGGGATCTACAATGAGCAGTTCTTC.

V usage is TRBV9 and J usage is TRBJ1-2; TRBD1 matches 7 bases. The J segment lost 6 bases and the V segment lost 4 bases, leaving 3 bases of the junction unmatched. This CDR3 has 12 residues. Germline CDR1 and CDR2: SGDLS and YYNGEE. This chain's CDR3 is CASSPGGDGYTF. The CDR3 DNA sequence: TGTGCCAGCAGCCCAGGGGGTGATGGCTACACCTTC.

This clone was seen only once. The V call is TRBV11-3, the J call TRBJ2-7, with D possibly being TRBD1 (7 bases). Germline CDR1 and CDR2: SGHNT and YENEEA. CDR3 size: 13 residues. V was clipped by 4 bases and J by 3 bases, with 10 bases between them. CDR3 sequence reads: CASSWQGGYEQYF. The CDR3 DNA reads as TGTGCCAGCAGCTGGCAGGGGGGCTACGAGCAGTACTTC. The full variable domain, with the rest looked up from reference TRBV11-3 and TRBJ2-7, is EAGVVQSPRYKIIEKKQPVAFWCNPISGHNTLYWYLQNLGQGPELLIRYENEEAVDDSQLPKDRFSAERLKGVDSTLKIQPAELGDSAVYLCASSWQGGYEQYFGPGTRLTVT.

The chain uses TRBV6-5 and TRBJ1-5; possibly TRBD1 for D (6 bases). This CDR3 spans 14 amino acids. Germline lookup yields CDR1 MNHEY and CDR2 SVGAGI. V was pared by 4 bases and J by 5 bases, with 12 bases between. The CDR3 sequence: CASSLGHLDQPQHF. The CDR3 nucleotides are TGTGCCAGCAGTTTGGGACACCTAGATCAGCCCCAGCATTTT.

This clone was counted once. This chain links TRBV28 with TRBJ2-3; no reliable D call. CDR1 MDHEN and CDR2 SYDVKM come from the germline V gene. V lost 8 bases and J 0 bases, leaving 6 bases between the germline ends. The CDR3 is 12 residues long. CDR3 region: CASWASTDTQYF. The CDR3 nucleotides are TGTGCCAGCTGGGCGAGCACAGATACGCAGTATTTT.

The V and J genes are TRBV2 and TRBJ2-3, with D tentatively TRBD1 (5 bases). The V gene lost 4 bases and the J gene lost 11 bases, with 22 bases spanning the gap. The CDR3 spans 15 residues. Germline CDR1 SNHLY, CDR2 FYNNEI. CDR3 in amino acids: CASSVWTLLGQKQYF. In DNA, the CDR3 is TGTGCCAGCAGTGTTTGGACCCTCTTGGGGCAGAAGCAGTATTTT.

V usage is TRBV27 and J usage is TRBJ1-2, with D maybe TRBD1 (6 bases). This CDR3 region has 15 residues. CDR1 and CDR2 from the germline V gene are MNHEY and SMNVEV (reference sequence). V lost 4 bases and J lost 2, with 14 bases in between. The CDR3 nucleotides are TGTGCCAGCAGTTCTGGACAGTCCGTAAACTATGGCTACACCTTC. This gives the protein CASSSGQSVNYGYTF.

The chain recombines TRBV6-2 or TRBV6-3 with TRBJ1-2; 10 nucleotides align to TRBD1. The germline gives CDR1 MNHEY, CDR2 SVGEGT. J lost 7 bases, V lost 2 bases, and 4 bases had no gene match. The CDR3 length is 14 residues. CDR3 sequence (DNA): TGTGCCAGCAGTTACGGGGGACAGGGGATTGGCTACACCTTC. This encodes CASSYGGQGIGYTF.

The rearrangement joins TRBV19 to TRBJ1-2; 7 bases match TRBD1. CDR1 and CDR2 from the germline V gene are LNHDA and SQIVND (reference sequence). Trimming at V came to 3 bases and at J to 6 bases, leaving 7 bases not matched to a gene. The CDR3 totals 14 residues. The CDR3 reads CASSIQTGIDGYTF. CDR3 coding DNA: TGTGCCAGTAGTATCCAGACAGGGATCGATGGCTACACCTTC.